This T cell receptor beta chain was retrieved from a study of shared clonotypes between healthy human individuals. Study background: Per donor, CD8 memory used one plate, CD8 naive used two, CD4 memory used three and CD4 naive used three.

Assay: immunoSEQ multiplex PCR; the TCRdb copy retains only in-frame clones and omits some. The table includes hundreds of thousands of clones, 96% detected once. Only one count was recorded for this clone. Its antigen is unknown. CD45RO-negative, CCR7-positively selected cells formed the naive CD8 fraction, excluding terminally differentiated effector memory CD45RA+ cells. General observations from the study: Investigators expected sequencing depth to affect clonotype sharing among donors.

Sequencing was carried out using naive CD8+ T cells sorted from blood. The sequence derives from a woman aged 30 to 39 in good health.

The CDR3 spells CASSPDYYEQYF. CDR3 bases: TGCGCCAGCAGCCCCGACTACTACGAGCAGTACTTC. The chain employs TRBV4-1 and TRBJ2-7; D possibly corresponds to TRBD2 (5 bases). Trimming removed 4 bases from V and 3 bases from J, with 7 bases in between. From germline, CDR1 is MGHRA and CDR2 YSYEKL. The CDR3 contains 12 residues.